This T cell receptor beta chain was obtained from a study of OX40 agonist ivuxolimab in advanced cancers. For the study at large: Males comprised roughly four fifths of the group, whose mean age was around 62 years (range 23 to 79). Partial responses were achieved by three patients: one hepatocellular carcinoma, two cutaneous melanoma.

Profiled with immunoSEQ multiplex PCR; TCRdb holds only in-frame clones, not every one. The table lists about 50,000 clones, approximately 77% of them singletons. Losses at the gene ends were 1 base for V and 4 bases for J; bases not matched to a gene: 8. This CDR3 has 17 amino acids. CDR1 is SGHRS, CDR2 YFSETQ, per germline. The sequencing used CD4+ or CD8+ T cells sorted from blood, collected in a trial of the OX40 agonist ivuxolimab. This TCR came from an adult with an advanced solid tumor such as melanoma, head and neck, liver or kidney cancer. The J gene is TRBJ2-1, the V gene TRBV5-1; 10 nucleotides agree with TRBD2. In DNA form, the CDR3 reads TGCGCCAGCAGCTTGACCCAAGCGGGAGGGCAGTACAATGAGCAGTTCTTC. Its translation: CASSLTQAGGQYNEQFF.